The 27 T cell receptor beta chains below were found in one sample sequenced in a study of STAT3 mutations in large granular lymphocyte leukemia. Points from the study as a whole: Every T-cell large granular lymphocyte leukemia patient had at least one immunodominant TCR beta clonotype.

Sequencing was performed with immunoSEQ multiplex PCR; in TCRdb, only in-frame clones are kept and a portion is missing. In the table there are under 5,000 clones, 80% to 85% of which are singletons. Their specific antigens are unknown. The sample comprised peripheral blood mononuclear cells. These receptors all come from a man aged 35 to 55 with T-cell large granular lymphocyte leukemia. Some clones in this sample may be carry-over from other donors' samples.

The chain combines TRBV9 with TRBJ2-1, with D possibly being TRBD1 (5 bases). The CDR3 has 15 amino acids. V was cut by 4 bases and J by 0 bases, with 11 bases left in between. Germline CDR1 and CDR2: SGDLS and YYNGEE. DNA of the CDR3: TGTGCCAGCAGCCCCCAGGGAAACTCCTACAATGAGCAGTTCTTC. This gives the protein CASSPQGNSYNEQFF.

V and J are TRBV7-9 and TRBJ1-1; D gene uncertain. This CDR3 spans 14 amino acids. V was clipped by 2 bases and J by 8 bases, with 15 bases between them. Germline V gives CDR1 SEHNR, CDR2 FQNEAQ (reference sequence). CDR3 region: CASSLIYPSSEAFF. In DNA form, the CDR3 reads TGTGCCAGCAGCTTAATATACCCGAGCTCCGAAGCTTTCTTT.

The chain links TRBV14 to TRBJ1-2; 9 positions match TRBD1. This CDR3 has 13 amino acids. The germline V gene has CDR1 SGHDN and CDR2 FVKESK. The V and J ends lost 5 bases and 5 bases, in that order; junction bases with no gene match: 3. The CDR3 DNA sequence: TGTGCCAGCAGCGACAGGGGGAGTTATGGCTACACCTTC. As protein: CASSDRGSYGYTF.

The chain joins TRBV7-8 to TRBJ2-3; possibly TRBD1 or TRBD2 for D (5 bases each). This CDR3 is built from 17 residues. Looked up from germline, CDR1 is SGHVS and CDR2 is FQNEAQ. The V and J ends lost 0 bases and 2 bases respectively, with 15 bases between them. CDR3 amino acids: CASSLAQPGPNTDTQYF. CDR3 sequence (DNA): TGTGCCAGCAGCTTAGCCCAACCGGGACCTAACACAGATACGCAGTATTTT.

The chain is built from TRBV4-1 and TRBJ2-7, with D maybe TRBD2 (6 bases). Germline V CDR1 and CDR2: MGHRA, YSYEKL. CDR3 length: 16 residues. V was cut by 3 bases and J by 2 bases, with 17 bases left in between. This chain's CDR3 is CASSHPTEGSPYEQYF. CDR3 coding DNA: TGCGCCAGCAGCCACCCAACGGAGGGGTCCCCCTACGAGCAGTACTTC.

This clone showed up just a few times. V usage is TRBV29-1 and J usage is TRBJ1-2, with D maybe TRBD1 (6 bases). Trimming stripped 0 bases from V and 8 bases from J, with 19 bases between. The length of the CDR3 is 15 residues. CDR1 and CDR2 from the germline V gene are SQVTM and ANQGSEA. CDR3 sequence: CSVEESGGQGNGYTF. The CDR3 DNA reads TGCAGCGTTGAAGAAAGCGGAGGCCAGGGGAACGGCTACACCTTC. The variable domain in full, with the rest retrieved from reference TRBV29-1 and TRBJ1-2, is SAVISQKPSRDICQRGTSLTIQCQVDSQVTMMFWYRQQPGQSLTLIATANQGSEATYESGFVIDKFPISRPNLTFSTLTVSNMSPEDSSIYLCSVEESGGQGNGYTFGSGTRLTVV.

V is TRBV5-1 and J is TRBJ1-1; 9 bases map to TRBD1. V lost 2 bases to trimming and J lost 4 bases; unmatched junction nucleotides: 9. The CDR3 runs 16 residues. The germline gives CDR1 SGHRS, CDR2 YFSETQ. The chain's CDR3 is CASSFNTGQGGTEAFF. Written as DNA, the CDR3 is TGCGCCAGCAGCTTCAATACGGGACAGGGAGGCACTGAAGCTTTCTTT. Complete variable domain (other parts from reference TRBV5-1 and TRBJ1-1): KAGVTQTPRYLIKTRGQQVTLSCSPISGHRSVSWYQQTPGQGLQFLFEYFSETQRNKGNFPGRFSGRQFSNSRSEMNVSTLELGDSALYLCASSFNTGQGGTEAFFGQGTRLTVV.

V and J are TRBV2 and TRBJ2-1; 10 bases agree with TRBD2. Germline-derived CDR1 and CDR2 are SNHLY and FYNNEI. Trimming took 3 bases from V and 9 from J; bases not matched to a gene: 11. The CDR3 has 16 amino acids. The CDR3 coding sequence is TGTGCCAGCAGTGAGAATCTAGCGGGGGCCTTTGGTGAGCAGTTCTTC. It encodes CASSENLAGAFGEQFF. Combining the CDR3 with reference TRBV2 and TRBJ2-1 gives the whole variable domain EPEVTQTPSHQVTQMGQEVILRCVPISNHLYFYWYRQILGQKVEFLVSFYNNEISEKSEIFDDQFSVERPDGSNFTLKIRSTKLEDSAMYFCASSENLAGAFGEQFFGPGTRLTVL.

V is TRBV5-1 and J is TRBJ1-6, with D possibly being TRBD1 (5 bases). The CDR3 loop spans 13 amino acids. The germline V gene encodes CDR1 SGHRS and CDR2 YFSETQ. The V gene lost 4 bases and the J gene lost 14 bases, with 16 bases spanning the gap. The DNA for the CDR3 is TGCGCCAGCAGCGCGGGGCAGGGACTTTCCCTCCACTTT. Its translation: CASSAGQGLSLHF.

Notes on this clone: The junction shows a germline mismatch at one end, possibly a read error. The chain has TRBV7-9 and TRBJ2-2, with D unclear. CDR1 and CDR2 (germline): SEHNR, FQNEAQ (reference sequence). CDR3 length: 14 residues. Here the CDR3 DNA reads TGTGCCAGCAGCTTCCCCCCGAACCCCGGGGAGCTGTTTTTT. It specifies CASSFPPNPGELFF.

The chain is built from TRBV27 and TRBJ2-3, with D perhaps TRBD1 or TRBD2 (5 bases each). This CDR3 comprises 17 residues. Germline V gives CDR1 MNHEY, CDR2 SMNVEV (reference sequence). The V end lost 3 bases, the J end lost 1 base, and 17 bases lay between the germline ends. This chain's CDR3 is CASSFGGSRRGTDTQYF. CDR3 in DNA: TGTGCCAGCAGTTTTGGGGGTTCGCGACGGGGCACAGATACGCAGTATTTT.

V gene TRBV7-9 combines with J gene TRBJ1-1; weak D call: TRBD1 (6 bases). The CDR3 extends over 18 amino acids. The V gene's germline CDR1 is SEHNR and CDR2 FQNEAQ (reference sequence). Between the trimmed V and J ends, which lost 2 bases and 1 base, there was a span of 20 bases. The CDR3 nucleotides read TGTGCCAGCAGCTTACGGCCCGGACAGCTGGGAGGGAACACTGAAGCTTTCTTT. This codes for CASSLRPGQLGGNTEAFF.

In this sample, this clone turned up a few times. The chain recombines TRBV5-4 with TRBJ2-7; the D is unclear. Germline CDR1 is SGHNT and CDR2 is YYREEE (reference sequence). Trimming pared 2 bases from V and 5 bases from J, leaving 8 bases between. The CDR3 runs to 12 residues. For the CDR3, the DNA is TGTGCCAGCAGCTTCCCCGACAACGAGCAGTACTTC. This gives the protein CASSFPDNEQYF.

V and J are TRBV18 and TRBJ1-1; TRBD1 might be the D (5 bases). CDR3 size: 16 residues. Germline V CDR1 and CDR2: KGHSH, LQKENI. V shed 5 bases and J shed 4 bases, with 20 bases lying between them. Here the CDR3 DNA reads TGTGCCAGCTCATCAGGGACGGCTACAAGGGCCACTGAAGCTTTCTTT. Translated, it gives CASSSGTATRATEAFF.

The chain recombines TRBV9 with TRBJ2-3; no clear D. Germline loops: CDR1 SGDLS, CDR2 YYNGEE. V was pared by 1 base and J by 4 bases, with 10 bases between. This CDR3 comprises 14 residues. CDR3 coding DNA: TGTGCCAGCAGCGTACTGTCCTGGGCAGATACGCAGTATTTT. This encodes CASSVLSWADTQYF.

This chain uses TRBV19 with TRBJ1-1, with D unresolved. Trimming took off 5 bases at V and 4 bases at J, with 14 bases between the two ends. The CDR3 contains 14 residues. The germline gives CDR1 LNHDA, CDR2 SQIVND (reference sequence). The CDR3 reads CASSLRGLGTEAFF. The CDR3, as DNA: TGTGCCAGTAGTTTAAGAGGGCTCGGCACTGAAGCTTTCTTT. Full variable domain (rest looked up from reference TRBV19 and TRBJ1-1): DGGITQSPKYLFRKEGQNVTLSCEQNLNHDAMYWYRQDPGQGLRLIYYSQIVNDFQKGDIAEGYSVSREKKESFPLTVTSAQKNPTAFYLCASSLRGLGTEAFFGQGTRLTVV.

V and J are TRBV4-3 and TRBJ2-3, with D possibly TRBD2 on 5 matching bases. CDR3 length: 17 residues. Trimming removed 0 bases at V and 2 bases at J, with 15 bases between. Germline V lookup: CDR1 LGHNA, CDR2 YSLEER. This chain's CDR3 is CASSQDSRLATTDTQYF. CDR3 nucleotide sequence: TGCGCCAGCAGCCAAGATTCACGGCTAGCCACCACAGATACGCAGTATTTT.

The chain uses TRBV12-2 and TRBJ2-3; the table's D gene call, TRBD1, was not cross checked with the DNA. TRBV12-2 is given as a pseudogene. The CDR3 spans 15 residues. CDR3 nucleotides: TGTGCAAGTCGCTTAGGGGAAACACCATGGGGCACGCAGTATTTT. Amino acids: CASRLGETPWGTQYF.

This clone was found a few times. V usage is TRBV6-6 and J usage is TRBJ1-2, with a weak D call TRBD1 (5 bases). The CDR3 has 13 residues. From germline, CDR1 is MNHNY and CDR2 SVGAGI (reference sequence). V was shortened by 2 bases and J by 4 bases, with 8 bases between the two germline ends. Written as DNA, the CDR3 is TGTGCCAGCAGTTACGGGACCGTCTATGGCTACACCTTC. As protein: CASSYGTVYGYTF.

This clone appeared once. The genes are TRBV4-3 and TRBJ2-7; D is tentatively TRBD1 or TRBD2 (5 bases each). The V end was cut by 6 bases, the J end by 4 bases, with 19 bases between. The germline gives CDR1 LGHNA, CDR2 YSLEER. This CDR3 is built from 15 residues. In nucleotides, the CDR3 is TGCGCCAGCAGTCCGACCAGGGACCGGTTTTACGAGCAGTACTTC. It translates to CASSPTRDRFYEQYF.

This clone has only a few counts. V usage is TRBV5-1 and J usage is TRBJ1-2; a possible D gene is TRBD1 (5 bases). V lost 4 bases, J lost 4 bases, and 14 bases lay in between. From germline, CDR1 is SGHRS and CDR2 YFSETQ. The CDR3 runs to 14 residues. The CDR3 DNA sequence: TGCGCCAGCAGCCTCGTCGGGGGTAGCTATGGCTACACCTTC. Translating it yields CASSLVGGSYGYTF.

This chain links TRBV7-2 with TRBJ1-5; D possibly corresponds to TRBD1 (6 bases). V was cut by 5 bases and J by 6 bases, with 11 bases left in between. CDR3 length: 13 amino acids. Per the germline V gene, CDR1 is SGHTA and CDR2 is FQGNSA. The CDR3 nucleotides read TGTGCCAGCAGCCCCGTGGGGGCTCAGCCCCAGCATTTT. Protein product: CASSPVGAQPQHF.

In nucleotides, the CDR3 is TGTGCCAGCAGCAACACAGATACGCAGTATTTT. Its protein product is CASSNTDTQYF. The chain employs TRBV7-2 and TRBJ2-3; D is unresolved. The germline V gene encodes CDR1 SGHTA and CDR2 FQGNSA. The CDR3 loop spans 11 amino acids. V shed 5 bases and J shed 2 bases, with 2 bases lying between them.

The rearrangement links TRBV15 to TRBJ1-2; TRBD1 matches at 7 bases. The ends lost 1 base at V and 6 bases at J; junction bases unmatched: 2. The CDR3 length is 13 residues. Germline V gives CDR1 LNHNV, CDR2 YYDKDF (reference sequence). Written as DNA, the CDR3 is TGTGCCACCAGCAGAGCTACAGGGGATGGCTACACCTTC. This encodes CATSRATGDGYTF.

The V gene is TRBV7-9, the J gene TRBJ2-7; D is perhaps TRBD1 (5 bases). Germline V gene sequence: CDR1 SEHNR, CDR2 FQNEAQ (reference sequence). The length of the CDR3 is 15 residues. V lost 3 bases to trimming and J lost 0 bases, with 12 bases between them. In DNA form, the CDR3 reads TGTGCCAGCAGCTTTGACAGACCAAGCTCCTACGAGCAGTACTTC. This gives the protein CASSFDRPSSYEQYF.

The chain links TRBV20-1 to TRBJ1-1; D gene ambiguous. Deletions cut 5 bases from V and 4 bases from J, with 8 bases between. In germline, CDR1 is DFQATT, CDR2 SNEGSKA (reference sequence). This CDR3 has 11 amino acids. The CDR3 reads CSAGPFTEAFF. Here the CDR3 DNA reads TGCAGTGCTGGACCCTTCACTGAAGCTTTCTTT.

The sample holds one count of this clone. The V gene is TRBV5-1, the J gene TRBJ1-2, with TRBD1 as a possible D gene (5 bases). The CDR3 loop spans 14 amino acids. V lost 0 bases, J lost 3 bases, and 9 bases lay in between. Germline CDR1 reads SGHRS; CDR2 reads YFSETQ. In DNA, the CDR3 is TGCGCCAGCAGCTTGGCCTGGGGGGACTATGGCTACACCTTC. Protein: CASSLAWGDYGYTF. The whole variable domain, remainder taken from reference TRBV5-1 and TRBJ1-2, is KAGVTQTPRYLIKTRGQQVTLSCSPISGHRSVSWYQQTPGQGLQFLFEYFSETQRNKGNFPGRFSGRQFSNSRSEMNVSTLELGDSALYLCASSLAWGDYGYTFGSGTRLTVV.